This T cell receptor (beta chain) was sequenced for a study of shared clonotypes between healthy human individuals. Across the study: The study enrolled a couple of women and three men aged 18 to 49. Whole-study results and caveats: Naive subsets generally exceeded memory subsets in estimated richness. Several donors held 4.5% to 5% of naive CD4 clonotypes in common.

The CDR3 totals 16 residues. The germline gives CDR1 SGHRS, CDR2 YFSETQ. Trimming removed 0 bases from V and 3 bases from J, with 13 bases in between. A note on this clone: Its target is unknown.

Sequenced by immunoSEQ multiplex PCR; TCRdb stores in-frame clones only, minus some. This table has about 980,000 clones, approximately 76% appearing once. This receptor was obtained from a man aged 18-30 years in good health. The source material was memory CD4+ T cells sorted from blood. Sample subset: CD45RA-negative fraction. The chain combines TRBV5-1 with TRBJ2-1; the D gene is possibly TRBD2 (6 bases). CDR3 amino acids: CASSLVPTRSYNEQFF. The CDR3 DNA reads TGCGCCAGCAGCTTGGTCCCGACTAGGAGCTACAATGAGCAGTTCTTC.